This TCR beta chain was sequenced for a study of T cells expressing NK-cell markers. The wider study: Sorted CD3+CD56-NKG2C+, CD3+CD56+NKG2C- and CD3+CD56+NKG2C+ T cells were the source of the TCR beta repertoires. Seven of eight sequenced donors tested HCMV-seropositive; one tested seronegative. Study-level results: Roughly 1.0-7.0% of CD8+ T cells in about six donors belonged to dominant NKG2C+ clonotypes.

Template switching by 5'RACE with UMIs generated the TCR beta cDNA. After re-calling the 5' RACE reads, TCRdb lists one entry per CDR3 protein, DNA absent. The sample data list more than 400,000 distinct CDR3 sequences. On this clonotype itself: The antigen is undetermined.

From germline, CDR1 is MNHEY and CDR2 SVGAGI. This CDR3 has 13 residues. The material sequenced was blood T cells: a sorted CD56 or NKG2C T cell subset, CD4+ or CD8+ T cells, or bulk PBMC T cells (not recorded which). V gene TRBV6-5 combines with J gene TRBJ2-1; TCRdb indicates TRBD1, and absent DNA this call remains unverified. The receptor comes from a woman aged 18-69 years in good health. The CDR3 is CASSYSFGGEQFF.